The T cell receptor (beta chain) under discussion was sequenced for a study of T cell changes during pregnancy in multiple sclerosis. The method was immunoSEQ multiplex PCR; TCRdb's version includes in-frame clones alone and lacks a portion of them. Of around 3,500 clones in the sample, 85% to 90% were seen once. Trimming took 1 base from V and 2 from J, leaving 12 bases between them. This CDR3 has 15 amino acids. Germline V CDR1 and CDR2: MGHRA, YSYEKL. There are a few counts of this clone. The input for sequencing was CD8+ T cells from peripheral blood mononuclear cells, taken in the first trimester of pregnancy. This rearrangement joins TRBV4-1 to TRBJ2-7, with TRBD1 as a possible D gene (6 bases). This receptor was taken from a female donor in good health, enrolled as a control in a pregnancy study. The CDR3 DNA is TGCGCCAGCAGCCAAGTGGTCCCAGGGGCCTACGAGCAGTACTTC. It yields the protein CASSQVVPGAYEQYF.